The 25 T cell receptor beta chains presented below share a single source sample, sequenced in a study of cytomegalovirus exposure and HLA in healthy donors. The PCR had 60 Vbeta and 13 Jbeta primers. Profiling relied on immunoSEQ multiplex PCR, and the TCRdb table lists in-frame clones only, not all of them. Its table records about 99,000 clones. Sequenced: PBMCs. Receptor source: a man aged 35-49 years in good health and CMV-seronegative.

V gene TRBV6-4 combines with J gene TRBJ2-3; 10 bases align to TRBD1. V dropped 6 bases and J dropped 5; count of bases not matched to a gene: 5. Germline loops: CDR1 MRHNA, CDR2 SNTAGT. The length of the CDR3 is 14 residues. CDR3 residues: CASSRTGGGDTQYF. Written as DNA, the CDR3 is TGTGCCAGCAGCAGGACAGGGGGTGGAGATACGCAGTATTTT.

The chain combines TRBV27 with TRBJ2-7, with TRBD1 matching 7 bases. Germline assignment: CDR1 MNHEY and CDR2 SMNVEV (reference sequence). The V and J ends lost 3 bases and 2 bases, in that order; junction bases with no gene match: 1. This CDR3 contains 13 residues. The CDR3 DNA follows: TGTGCCAGCAGTTTGGGACAGACCTACGAGCAGTACTTC. Translating it yields CASSLGQTYEQYF.

The chain has TRBV2 and TRBJ2-1; TRBD2 matches at 12 bases. The CDR3 length is 15 residues. CDR1 is SNHLY, CDR2 FYNNEI, per germline. J lost 12 bases, V lost 4 bases, and 10 bases had no gene match. DNA for the CDR3: TGTGCCAGCAGTGCTCGACTAGCGGGAGCTGTGGCGCAGTTCTTC. As protein: CASSARLAGAVAQFF.

This chain connects TRBV5-4 to TRBJ2-7; 10 bases line up with TRBD2. The ends lost 5 bases at V and 2 bases at J; junction bases unmatched: 7. The CDR3 is made up of 15 amino acids. Germline CDR1 is SGHNT and CDR2 is YYREEE (reference sequence). This CDR3 is CASRPTTSGTYEQYF. Here the CDR3 DNA reads TGTGCCAGCAGGCCAACTACTAGCGGGACCTACGAGCAGTACTTC.

The CDR3 here is CASSHDRDYSNQPQHF. The CDR3 region has the DNA TGCGCCAGCAGCCATGACAGGGATTATAGCAATCAGCCCCAGCATTTT. The rearrangement uses TRBV4-3 and TRBJ1-5, with TRBD1 identical over 7 bases. CDR1 LGHNA and CDR2 YSLEER come from the germline V gene. J gave up 0 bases and V 3 bases, and 5 bases lay outside the gene matches. The CDR3 loop spans 16 amino acids.

This sequence joins TRBV4-3 and TRBJ1-1; the D gene is possibly TRBD1 (5 bases). Trimming took off 0 bases at V and 5 bases at J, with 13 bases between the two ends. This CDR3 has 15 residues. Germline V CDR1 and CDR2: LGHNA, YSLEER. The CDR3 coding sequence is TGCGCCAGCAGCCAAGAGTCGCAGGGAGGAACTGAAGCTTTCTTT. This sequence encodes CASSQESQGGTEAFF.

The V call is TRBV27, the J call TRBJ2-1, with 12 bases aligning to TRBD2. Losses at the gene ends were 7 bases for V and 9 bases for J; bases not matched to a gene: 10. CDR1 is MNHEY, CDR2 SMNVEV, per germline (reference sequence). The CDR3 consists of 15 residues. CDR3 region: CASTSTLAGGFEQFF. In DNA form, the CDR3 reads TGTGCCAGCACCTCCACGCTAGCGGGGGGGTTTGAGCAGTTCTTC.

This chain links TRBV4-2 with TRBJ1-5; D unclear. CDR1 and CDR2 from the germline V gene are LGHNA and YNFKEQ. V lost 0 bases and J lost 5, with 8 bases in between. The CDR3 totals 14 residues. The DNA for the CDR3 is TGTGCCAGCAGCCAAGACGTCCGAGATCAGCCCCAGCATTTT. Protein sequence: CASSQDVRDQPQHF.

This sequence joins TRBV6-5 and TRBJ1-2; 7 positions agree with TRBD1. Germline V lookup: CDR1 MNHEY, CDR2 SVGAGI. J was trimmed by 6 bases and V by 5 bases; bases with no gene match: 12. The CDR3 covers 15 residues. CDR3 DNA: TGTGCCAGCAGTCTGGGGGGACAGAGTCGGAATGGCTACACCTTC. Encoded protein: CASSLGGQSRNGYTF.

V and J are TRBV7-2 and TRBJ2-3; the D gene is possibly TRBD2 (6 bases). V shed 2 bases and J shed 2 bases, with 14 bases lying between them. The CDR3 contains 16 residues. Per germline, CDR1 SGHTA and CDR2 FQGNSA. CDR3 residues: CASSLTGGRTTDTQYF. The CDR3 coding sequence is TGTGCCAGCAGCTTAACAGGTGGGAGGACCACAGATACGCAGTATTTT.

The rearrangement links TRBV7-2 to TRBJ2-7; TRBD1 matches 8 bases. V lost 3 bases and J lost 5; bases outside the gene matches: 6. Germline V CDR1 and CDR2: SGHTA, FQGNSA. CDR3 length: 14 residues. The DNA for the CDR3 is TGTGCCAGCAGCTTTAGACAGGGGAACCACGAGCAGTACTTC. As protein: CASSFRQGNHEQYF. Together with reference TRBV7-2 and TRBJ2-7, the CDR3 gives the full variable domain: GAGVSQSPSNKVTEKGKDVELRCDPISGHTALYWYRQSLGQGLEFLIYFQGNSAPDKSGLPSDRFSAERTGGSVSTLTIQRTQQEDSAVYLCASSFRQGNHEQYFGPGTRLTVT.

CDR3 sequence (DNA): TGTGCCAGCAGCCCTGGGGCGGAGTACGAGCAGTACTTC. Translation gives CASSPGAEYEQYF. This sequence joins TRBV28 and TRBJ2-7; TRBD1 is a possible D gene (5 bases). Germline values: CDR1 MDHEN, CDR2 SYDVKM. CDR3 length equals 13 residues. The V end lost 6 bases, the J end lost 4 bases, and 13 bases lay between the germline ends.

The V and J genes are TRBV30 and TRBJ1-2; 8 bases map to TRBD1. V was pared by 6 bases and J by 10 bases, with 13 bases of the junction left unmatched. This CDR3 has 13 amino acids. Germline V gene lookup returns CDR1 GTSNPN and CDR2 SVGIG (reference sequence). CDR3 nucleotide sequence: TGTGCCTGCCCCCGGACAGGGAAGAGAGACTACACCTTC. Encoded protein: CACPRTGKRDYTF.

This rearrangement joins TRBV7-2 to TRBJ1-6; 10 bases are a match to TRBD1. V dropped 3 bases and J dropped 8; count of bases not matched to a gene: 4. The CDR3 has 15 residues. Germline V gives CDR1 SGHTA, CDR2 FQGNSA. Here the CDR3 reads CASSLAGTGDSPLHF. In nucleotides, the CDR3 is TGTGCCAGCAGCTTGGCCGGGACAGGGGATTCACCCCTCCACTTT.

A note on this clone: The sample holds other DNA sequences that translate to the same CDR3. The chain recombines TRBV30 with TRBJ2-2; a possible D gene is TRBD1 (6 bases). Germline V gene lookup returns CDR1 GTSNPN and CDR2 SVGIG (reference sequence). Trimming took off 0 bases at V and 8 bases at J, with 13 bases between the two ends. CDR3 length: 14 residues. CDR3 residues: CAWSVLAGTGELFF. The CDR3 DNA sequence: TGTGCCTGGAGTGTACTTGCAGGGACAGGGGAGCTGTTTTTT.

The V and J genes are TRBV5-1 and TRBJ1-2; D perhaps matches TRBD1 (6 bases). The CDR3 consists of 13 residues. The germline V gene has CDR1 SGHRS and CDR2 YFSETQ. Trimming pared 0 bases from V and 4 bases from J, leaving 7 bases between. CDR3 coding DNA: TGCGCCAGCAGCTTGGGACAGGTCTATGGCTACACCTTC. The encoded protein is CASSLGQVYGYTF.

The J gene is TRBJ1-6, the V gene TRBV5-1, with 8 bases identical to TRBD1. This CDR3 contains 15 residues. Germline V gene data show CDR1 as SGHRS and CDR2 as YFSETQ. J lost 3 bases, V lost 3 bases, and 2 bases had no gene match. DNA of the CDR3: TGCGCCAGCAGCTATGGACAGGGCTATAATTCACCCCTCCACTTT. Its protein is CASSYGQGYNSPLHF. Full variable domain (outside the CDR3, taken from reference TRBV5-1 and TRBJ1-6): KAGVTQTPRYLIKTRGQQVTLSCSPISGHRSVSWYQQTPGQGLQFLFEYFSETQRNKGNFPGRFSGRQFSNSRSEMNVSTLELGDSALYLCASSYGQGYNSPLHFGNGTRLTVT.

The V gene is TRBV7-6, the J gene TRBJ2-2; TRBD2 might be the D (5 bases). The CDR3 length is 14 residues. Germline loops: CDR1 SGHVS, CDR2 FNYEAQ. The V end lost 5 bases, the J end lost 4 bases, and 11 bases lay between the germline ends. The CDR3 nucleotides are TGTGCCAGCAGCCTAGTTCGGGGCACCGGGGAGCTGTTTTTT. Translation: CASSLVRGTGELFF.

The chain carries TRBV5-4 and TRBJ1-2, with D possibly matching TRBD1 (6 bases). V was clipped by 0 bases and J by 6 bases, with 15 bases between them. The CDR3 contains 15 residues. CDR1 and CDR2 (germline): SGHNT, YYREEE (reference sequence). The CDR3 DNA is TGTGCCAGCAGCTTGGCCGCGGGGGGGGCGAATGGCTACACCTTC. Amino acids: CASSLAAGGANGYTF.

The chain has TRBV11-3 and TRBJ2-1; 8 bases fit TRBD2. From germline, CDR1 is SGHNT and CDR2 YENEEA. This CDR3 is 15 amino acids long. The ends lost 5 bases at V and 6 bases at J; junction bases unmatched: 9. Here the CDR3 reads CASSQTGGALNEQFF. The DNA of the CDR3 is TGTGCCAGCAGCCAGACGGGGGGGGCTCTCAATGAGCAGTTCTTC.

CDR3 region: CASSLASGSSYNEQFF. The CDR3 DNA reads TGTGCCAGCAGCCTGGCTAGCGGGAGCTCCTACAATGAGCAGTTCTTC. J is TRBJ2-1 and V is TRBV4-2; TRBD2 matches at 10 bases. Germline-derived CDR1 and CDR2 are LGHNA and YNFKEQ. With 4 bases clipped from V and 0 bases from J, the junction kept 3 bases outside the gene matches. CDR3 length: 16 amino acids.

The chain links TRBV27 to TRBJ2-7, with TRBD2 matching over 7 bases. Germline lookup yields CDR1 MNHEY and CDR2 SMNVEV (reference sequence). Trimming at V came to 7 bases and at J to 4 bases, leaving 16 bases not matched to a gene. The CDR3 totals 16 residues. CDR3 protein: CASNRDAGDGRYEQYF. The CDR3 nucleotides are TGTGCCAGCAATCGTGACGCGGGAGACGGGCGGTACGAGCAGTACTTC.

About this clone itself: The sample carries other DNA sequences with the same CDR3. This CDR3 reads CASSYRTVGSYEQYF. DNA of the CDR3: TGTGCCAGCAGCTACCGGACAGTAGGATCCTACGAGCAGTACTTC. V and J are TRBV5-6 and TRBJ2-7; TRBD1 might be the D (6 bases). With 3 bases removed from V and 1 base from J, the gap between germline ends came to 14 bases. The CDR3 consists of 15 residues. Germline V gives CDR1 SGHDT, CDR2 YYEEEE.

The chain combines TRBV29-1 with TRBJ2-1; no firm D call. V was cut by 0 bases and J by 0 bases, with 3 bases left in between. Germline CDR1 and CDR2: SQVTM and ANQGSEA. The CDR3 has 13 residues. The CDR3 here is CSVEESSYNEQFF. DNA for the CDR3: TGCAGCGTTGAAGAGAGCTCCTACAATGAGCAGTTCTTC.

The V gene is TRBV4-3, the J gene TRBJ1-2, with D perhaps matching TRBD1 (5 bases). Trimming removed 0 bases from V and 2 bases from J, with 7 bases in between. There are 14 residues in the CDR3. Germline loops: CDR1 LGHNA, CDR2 YSLEER. The CDR3 here is CASSQEDTNYGYTF. The CDR3 bases are TGCGCCAGCAGCCAAGAGGACACCAACTATGGCTACACCTTC.